The entry that follows covers one TCR beta chain sequence. Antigen specificity is unknown. These data belong to a study of yellow fever vaccine responses in identical twins. Notes on the study in general: Twins' vaccine T cell responses reportedly seemed partly convergent and partly personalized.

The V gene end was trimmed by 6 bases and the J gene end by 12 bases; junction bases not matched to a gene: 13. CDR1 is PRHDT, CDR2 FYEKMQ, per germline (reference sequence). The CDR3 is 15 amino acids. TCRdb reprocessed the RT-PCR reads via MiXCR and lists one record per CDR3 protein. The sample holds some 20,000 distinct CDR3 sequences, about two thirds seen once. The rearrangement joins TRBV13 to TRBJ2-1; TRBD2 matches at 11 bases. The sequencing here drew on T cells from blood (PBMCs), unsorted or a sorted subset (not recorded which), taken before or after yellow fever vaccination (not recorded which). This TCR derives from a woman younger than 35 who received the yellow fever vaccine. The DNA of the CDR3 is TGTGCCAGCAGACCAACTAGCGGGAGTTACGTCGGGCAGTTCTTC. It is translated as CASRPTSGSYVGQFF.